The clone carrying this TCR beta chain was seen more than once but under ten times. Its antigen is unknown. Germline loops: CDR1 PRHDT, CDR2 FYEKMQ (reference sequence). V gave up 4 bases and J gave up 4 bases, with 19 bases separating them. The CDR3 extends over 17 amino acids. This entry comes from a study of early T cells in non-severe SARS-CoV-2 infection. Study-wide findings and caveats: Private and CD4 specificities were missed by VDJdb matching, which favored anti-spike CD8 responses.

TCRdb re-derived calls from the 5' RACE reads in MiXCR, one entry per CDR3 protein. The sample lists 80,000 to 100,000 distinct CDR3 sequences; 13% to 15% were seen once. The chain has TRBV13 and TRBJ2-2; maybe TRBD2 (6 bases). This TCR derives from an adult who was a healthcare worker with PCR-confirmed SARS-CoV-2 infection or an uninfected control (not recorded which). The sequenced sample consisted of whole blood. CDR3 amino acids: CASSSRDWAEGTGELFF. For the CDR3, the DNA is TGTGCCAGCAGCTCTAGGGACTGGGCCGAGGGCACCGGGGAGCTGTTTTTT.